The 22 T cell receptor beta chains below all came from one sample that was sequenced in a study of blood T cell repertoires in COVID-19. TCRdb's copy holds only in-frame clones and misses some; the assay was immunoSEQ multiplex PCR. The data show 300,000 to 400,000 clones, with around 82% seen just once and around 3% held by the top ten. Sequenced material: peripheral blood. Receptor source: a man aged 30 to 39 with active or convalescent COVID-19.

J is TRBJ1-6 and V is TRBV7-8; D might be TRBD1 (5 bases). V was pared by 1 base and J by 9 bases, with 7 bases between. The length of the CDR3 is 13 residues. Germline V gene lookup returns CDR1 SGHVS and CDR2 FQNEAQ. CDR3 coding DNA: TGTGCCAGCAGCTTAGAGGGGATTTCACCCCTCCACTTT. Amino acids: CASSLEGISPLHF.

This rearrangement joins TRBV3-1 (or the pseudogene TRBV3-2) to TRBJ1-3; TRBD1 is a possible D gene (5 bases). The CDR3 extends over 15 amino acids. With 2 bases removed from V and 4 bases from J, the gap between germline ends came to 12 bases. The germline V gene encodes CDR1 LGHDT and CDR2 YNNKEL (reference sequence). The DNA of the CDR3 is TGTGCCAGCAGCCAACCCCCAGGGTTAGGAAACACCATATATTTT. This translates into CASSQPPGLGNTIYF.

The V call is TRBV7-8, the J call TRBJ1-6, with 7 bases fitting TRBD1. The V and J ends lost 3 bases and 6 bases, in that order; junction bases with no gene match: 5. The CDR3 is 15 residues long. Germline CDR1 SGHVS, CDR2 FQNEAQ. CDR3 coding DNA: TGTGCCAGCAGCTTTAAAGGGGGCCCTAATTCACCCCTCCACTTT. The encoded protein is CASSFKGGPNSPLHF.

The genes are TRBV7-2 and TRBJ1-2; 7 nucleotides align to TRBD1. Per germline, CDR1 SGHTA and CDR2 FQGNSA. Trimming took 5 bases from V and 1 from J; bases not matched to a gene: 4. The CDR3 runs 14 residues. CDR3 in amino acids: CASSEQGFNYGYTF. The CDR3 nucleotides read TGTGCCAGCAGCGAACAGGGGTTTAACTATGGCTACACCTTC.

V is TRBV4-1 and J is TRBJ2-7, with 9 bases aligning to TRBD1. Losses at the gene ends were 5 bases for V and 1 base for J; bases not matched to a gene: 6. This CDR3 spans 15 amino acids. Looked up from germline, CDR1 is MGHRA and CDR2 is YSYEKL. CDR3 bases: TGCGCCAGCAGCTCTCCGGGACAGGGTTCCTACGAGCAGTACTTC. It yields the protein CASSSPGQGSYEQYF.

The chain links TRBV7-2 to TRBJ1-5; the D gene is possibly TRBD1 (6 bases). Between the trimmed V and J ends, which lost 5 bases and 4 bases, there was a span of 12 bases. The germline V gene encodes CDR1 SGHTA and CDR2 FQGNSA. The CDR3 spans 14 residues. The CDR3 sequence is CASSLGQLNQPQHF. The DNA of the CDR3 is TGTGCCAGCAGCCTCGGACAGTTAAATCAGCCCCAGCATTTT.

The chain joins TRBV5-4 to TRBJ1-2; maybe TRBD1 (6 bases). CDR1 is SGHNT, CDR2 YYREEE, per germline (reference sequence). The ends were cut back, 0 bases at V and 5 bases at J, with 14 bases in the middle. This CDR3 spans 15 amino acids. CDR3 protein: CASSLATGSAYGYTF. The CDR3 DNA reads TGTGCCAGCAGCTTGGCAACAGGGAGTGCGTATGGCTACACCTTC.

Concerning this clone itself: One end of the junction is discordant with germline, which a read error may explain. The CDR3 loop is CASSPGTSGRKGF. The CDR3 DNA reads as TGTGCCAGCAGCCCAGGGACTAGCGGGAGAAAAGGCTTC. V is TRBV7-2 and J is TRBJ2-7; TRBD2 agrees at 14 bases. CDR3 length equals 13 residues. From germline, CDR1 is SGHTA and CDR2 FQGNSA.

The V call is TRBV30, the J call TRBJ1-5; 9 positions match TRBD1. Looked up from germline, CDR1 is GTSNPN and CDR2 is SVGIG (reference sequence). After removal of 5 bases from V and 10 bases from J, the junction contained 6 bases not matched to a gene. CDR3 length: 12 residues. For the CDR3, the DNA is TGTGCCTGGGGGACAGGGTCCTTACCCCAGCATTTT. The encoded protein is CAWGTGSLPQHF.

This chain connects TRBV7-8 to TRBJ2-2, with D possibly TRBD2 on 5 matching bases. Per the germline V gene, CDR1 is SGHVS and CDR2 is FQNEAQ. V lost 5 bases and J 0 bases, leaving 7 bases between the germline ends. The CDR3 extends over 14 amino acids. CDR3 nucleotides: TGTGCCAGCAGCCAACTAGCGAACACCGGGGAGCTGTTTTTT. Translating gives CASSQLANTGELFF.

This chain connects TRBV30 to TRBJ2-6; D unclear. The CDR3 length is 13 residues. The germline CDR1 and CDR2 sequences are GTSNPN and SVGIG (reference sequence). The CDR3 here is CAGQANGANVLTF. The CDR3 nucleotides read TGTGCGGGTCAGGCGAATGGGGCCAACGTCCTGACTTTC.

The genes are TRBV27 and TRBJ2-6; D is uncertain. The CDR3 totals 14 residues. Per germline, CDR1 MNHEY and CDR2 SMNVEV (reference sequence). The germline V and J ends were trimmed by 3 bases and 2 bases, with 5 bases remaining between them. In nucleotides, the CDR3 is TGTGCCAGCAGTTTGAGTACTGGGGCCAACGTCCTGACTTTC. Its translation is CASSLSTGANVLTF.

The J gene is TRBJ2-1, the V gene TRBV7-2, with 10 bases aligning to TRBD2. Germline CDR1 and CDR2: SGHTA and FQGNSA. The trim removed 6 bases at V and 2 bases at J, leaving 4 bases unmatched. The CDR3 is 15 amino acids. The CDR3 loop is CASSTGTSAYNEQFF. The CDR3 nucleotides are TGTGCCAGCAGTACCGGGACTAGCGCCTACAATGAGCAGTTCTTC.

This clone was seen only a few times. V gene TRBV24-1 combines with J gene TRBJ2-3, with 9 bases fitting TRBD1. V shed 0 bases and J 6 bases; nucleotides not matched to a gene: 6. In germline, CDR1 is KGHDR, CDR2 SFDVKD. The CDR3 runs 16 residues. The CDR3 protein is CATSDLRDRAGDTQYF. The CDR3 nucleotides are TGTGCCACCAGTGATTTGAGGGACAGGGCCGGCGATACGCAGTATTTT.

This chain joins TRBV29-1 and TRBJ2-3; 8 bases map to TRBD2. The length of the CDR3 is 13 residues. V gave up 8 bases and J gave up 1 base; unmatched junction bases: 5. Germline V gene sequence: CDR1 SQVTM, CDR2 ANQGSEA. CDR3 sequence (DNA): TGCAGCTCATCGGGAGGGGGCACAGATACGCAGTATTTT. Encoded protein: CSSSGGGTDTQYF.

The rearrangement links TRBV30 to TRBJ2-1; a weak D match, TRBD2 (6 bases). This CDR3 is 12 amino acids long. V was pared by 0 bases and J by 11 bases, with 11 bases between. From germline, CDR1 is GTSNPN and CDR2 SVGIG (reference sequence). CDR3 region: CAWSVYSGKQFF. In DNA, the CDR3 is TGTGCCTGGAGTGTATATAGCGGAAAGCAGTTCTTC.

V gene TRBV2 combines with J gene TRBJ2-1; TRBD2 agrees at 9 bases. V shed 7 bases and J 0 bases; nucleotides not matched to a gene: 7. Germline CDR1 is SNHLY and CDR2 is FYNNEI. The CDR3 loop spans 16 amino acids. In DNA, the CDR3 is TGTGCCAGCATAAGGGTAGCGGGGGACTCCTACAATGAGCAGTTCTTC. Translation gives CASIRVAGDSYNEQFF.

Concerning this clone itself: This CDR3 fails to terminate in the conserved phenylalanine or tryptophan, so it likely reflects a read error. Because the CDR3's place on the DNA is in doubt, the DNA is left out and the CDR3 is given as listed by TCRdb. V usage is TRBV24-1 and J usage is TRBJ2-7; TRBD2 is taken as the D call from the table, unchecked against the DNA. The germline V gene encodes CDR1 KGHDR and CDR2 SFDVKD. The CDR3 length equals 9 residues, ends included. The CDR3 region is CATSDLSVP.

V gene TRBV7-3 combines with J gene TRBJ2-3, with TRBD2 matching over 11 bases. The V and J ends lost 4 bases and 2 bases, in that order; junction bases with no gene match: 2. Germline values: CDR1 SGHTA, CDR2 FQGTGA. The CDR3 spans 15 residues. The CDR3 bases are TGTGCCAGCAGCTCGGGACTAGCGGCCACAGATACGCAGTATTTT. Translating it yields CASSSGLAATDTQYF.

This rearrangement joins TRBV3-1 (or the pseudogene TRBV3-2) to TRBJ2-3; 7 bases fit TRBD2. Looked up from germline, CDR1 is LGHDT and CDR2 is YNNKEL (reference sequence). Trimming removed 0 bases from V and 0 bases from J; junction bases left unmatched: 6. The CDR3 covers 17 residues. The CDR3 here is CASSQDLAAISTDTQYF. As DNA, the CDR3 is TGTGCCAGCAGCCAAGATCTAGCGGCCATTAGCACAGATACGCAGTATTTT.

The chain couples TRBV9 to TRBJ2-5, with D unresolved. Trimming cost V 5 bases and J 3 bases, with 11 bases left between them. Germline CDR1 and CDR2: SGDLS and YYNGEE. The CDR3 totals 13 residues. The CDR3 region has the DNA TGTGCCAGCAGGCGAACAGAAGAAGAGACCCAGTACTTC. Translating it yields CASRRTEEETQYF. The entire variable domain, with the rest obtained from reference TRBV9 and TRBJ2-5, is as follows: DSGVTQTPKHLITATGQRVTLRCSPRSGDLSVYWYQQSLDQGLQFLIQYYNGEERAKGNILERFSAQQFPDLHSELNLSSLELGDSALYFCASRRTEEETQYFGPGTRLLVL.

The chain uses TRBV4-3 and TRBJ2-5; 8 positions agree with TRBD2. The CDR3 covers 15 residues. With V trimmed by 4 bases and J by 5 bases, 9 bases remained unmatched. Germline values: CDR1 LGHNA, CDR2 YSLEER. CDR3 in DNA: TGCGCCAGCAGCCCCAGGGTAGCGGGGTGGGAGACCCAGTACTTC. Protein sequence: CASSPRVAGWETQYF.